A single sample is the source of the 14 T cell receptor beta chains below, sequenced in a study of cytomegalovirus exposure and HLA in healthy donors. Repertoires were generated with immunoSEQ multiplex PCR, while TCRdb's copy carries only in-frame clones and drops some. The table lists 92,000 or so clones, roughly 96% of them singletons. Sequenced material: PBMCs. The receptor source for this set is a young man in good health and CMV-seronegative.

The chain employs TRBV10-1 and TRBJ2-5, with TRBD1 matching 8 bases. The CDR3 consists of 18 residues. J was trimmed by 2 bases and V by 0 bases; bases with no gene match: 11. The germline V gene encodes CDR1 WNHNN and CDR2 SYGVQD (reference sequence). In DNA, the CDR3 is TGCGCCAGCAGTGAGTCTGGATACTGGACAGGGCGACAAGAGACCCAGTACTTC. This gives the protein CASSESGYWTGRQETQYF.

The V gene is TRBV5-1, the J gene TRBJ1-3, with D maybe TRBD1 (6 bases). Trimming removed 0 bases at V and 4 bases at J, with 14 bases between. The CDR3 loop spans 16 amino acids. CDR1 and CDR2 from the germline V gene are SGHRS and YFSETQ. The chain's CDR3 is CASSLAGQGTGNTIYF. In nucleotides, the CDR3 is TGCGCCAGCAGCTTGGCCGGTCAGGGGACCGGAAACACCATATATTTT.

The chain is built from TRBV2 and TRBJ2-7; tentative D call: TRBD1 (8 bases). Germline CDR1 SNHLY, CDR2 FYNNEI. This CDR3 comprises 15 residues. Trimming removed 7 bases from V and 1 base from J, with 17 bases in between. Here the CDR3 DNA reads TGTGCCAGCACCACCGGACAGGGAGGGTCCTACGAGCAGTACTTC. It codes for CASTTGQGGSYEQYF. Together with reference TRBV2 and TRBJ2-7, the CDR3 gives the full variable domain: EPEVTQTPSHQVTQMGQEVILRCVPISNHLYFYWYRQILGQKVEFLVSFYNNEISEKSEIFDDQFSVERPDGSNFTLKIRSTKLEDSAMYFCASTTGQGGSYEQYFGPGTRLTVT.

This clone was seen just once. V usage is TRBV7-6 and J usage is TRBJ1-1; D is ambiguous. V lost 1 base and J 6 bases, leaving 15 bases between the germline ends. The CDR3 extends over 15 amino acids. Germline V CDR1 and CDR2: SGHVS, FNYEAQ. CDR3: CASSLDMEFTPEAFF. CDR3 nucleotide sequence: TGTGCCAGCAGCTTAGATATGGAGTTTACACCTGAAGCTTTCTTT.

The chain combines TRBV18 with TRBJ2-1; TRBD2 matches at 9 bases. V trimming: 5 bases; J trimming: 9 bases; junction bases outside the gene matches: 8. CDR1 and CDR2 from the germline V gene are KGHSH and LQKENI. The length of the CDR3 is 14 residues. The CDR3 loop is CASSSPGLASEQFF. The CDR3 DNA reads as TGTGCCAGCTCATCGCCGGGACTAGCCAGTGAGCAGTTCTTC.

The genes are TRBV5-4 and TRBJ2-1; 7 positions match TRBD2. In germline, CDR1 is SGHNT, CDR2 YYREEE (reference sequence). V dropped 4 bases and J dropped 9; count of bases not matched to a gene: 7. The CDR3 totals 13 residues. The CDR3 region is CASSPRTSVEQFF. In DNA form, the CDR3 reads TGTGCCAGCAGCCCACGGACTAGTGTTGAGCAGTTCTTC. Based on the CDR3 plus reference TRBV5-4 and TRBJ2-1, the full variable domain is ETGVTQSPTHLIKTRGQQVTLRCSSQSGHNTVSWYQQALGQGPQFIFQYYREEENGRGNFPPRFSGLQFPNYSSELNVNALELDDSALYLCASSPRTSVEQFFGPGTRLTVL.

The CDR3 protein is CASSQDRSSPSGELFF. The CDR3 DNA follows: TGCGCCAGCAGCCAAGATCGTTCTAGTCCCTCCGGGGAGCTGTTTTTT. The gene calls are TRBV4-1 and TRBJ2-2; D remains unclear. Germline CDR1 MGHRA, CDR2 YSYEKL. This CDR3 has 16 amino acids. With 0 bases removed from V and 6 bases from J, the gap between germline ends came to 14 bases.

The chain joins TRBV7-8 to TRBJ2-3, with 9 bases lining up with TRBD2. Germline CDR1 is SGHVS and CDR2 is FQNEAQ. Trimming cost V 3 bases and J 4 bases; bases outside gene matches: 5. CDR3 length: 15 amino acids. The CDR3 DNA sequence: TGTGCCAGCAGCTTGCTAGCGGGAACCCCAGATACGCAGTATTTT. Translated, it gives CASSLLAGTPDTQYF.

The chain carries TRBV7-9 and TRBJ1-2, with TRBD1 as a possible D gene (5 bases). Germline V lookup: CDR1 SEHNR, CDR2 FQNEAQ (reference sequence). The CDR3 is 13 residues long. Between the trimmed V and J ends, which lost 1 base and 6 bases, there was a span of 9 bases. CDR3 amino acids: CASSLVGVDGYTF. The CDR3, as DNA: TGTGCCAGCAGCTTAGTAGGGGTTGATGGCTACACCTTC.

The rearrangement uses TRBV4-1 and TRBJ1-5, with a possible D match to TRBD1 (5 bases). Trimming stripped 0 bases from V and 4 bases from J, with 13 bases between. The length of the CDR3 is 16 residues. In germline, CDR1 is MGHRA, CDR2 YSYEKL. The DNA of the CDR3 is TGCGCCAGCAGCCAAGATCCGGCCGGGGGAAATCAGCCCCAGCATTTT. Translated: CASSQDPAGGNQPQHF.

The chain links TRBV7-6 to TRBJ1-3; D is perhaps TRBD1 (6 bases). The CDR3 consists of 15 residues. The V gene's germline CDR1 is SGHVS and CDR2 FNYEAQ. The V end lost 5 bases, the J end lost 2 bases, and 13 bases lay between the germline ends. The CDR3 DNA reads as TGTGCCAGCAGCCCCCGGACAGTGACTGGAAACACCATATATTTT. It specifies CASSPRTVTGNTIYF.

This chain uses TRBV18 with TRBJ1-5, with D uncertain. Germline V gene lookup returns CDR1 KGHSH and CDR2 LQKENI. The CDR3 is 15 residues long. V was clipped by 3 bases and J by 5 bases, with 14 bases between them. The CDR3 protein is CASSPVPIGDQPQHF. DNA of the CDR3: TGTGCCAGCTCACCGGTACCTATCGGGGATCAGCCCCAGCATTTT.

The genes are TRBV25-1 and TRBJ1-2; D not resolved. CDR3 size: 13 residues. Germline CDR1 reads MGHDK; CDR2 reads SYGVNS. V was pared by 6 bases and J by 0 bases, with 8 bases between. CDR3 sequence: CASRAEANYGYTF. The CDR3 DNA reads as TGTGCCAGCAGAGCAGAGGCTAACTATGGCTACACCTTC.

This clone has just one count. The chain employs TRBV30 and TRBJ2-2; 7 bases agree with TRBD2. V was pared by 4 bases and J by 4 bases, with 12 bases of the junction left unmatched. Germline CDR1 is GTSNPN and CDR2 is SVGIG (reference sequence). CDR3 length: 16 residues. The DNA of the CDR3 is TGTGCCTGGAAGTGGGGCGGGGGAGGCCTCACCGGGGAGCTGTTTTTT. Amino acids: CAWKWGGGGLTGELFF.